Below, 4 T cell receptor beta chains from the same sample are listed, as sequenced in a study of T cell repertoires in cytomegalovirus infection. TCRdb analysed the reads with MiXCR anew, one entry per CDR3 protein. The data contain approximately 400,000 distinct CDR3 sequences, about 33% of them singletons. Material: PBMCs. The receptors come from a human donor in good health (CMV status not recorded). Some clones in this sample may be carry-over from other donors' samples.

The chain recombines TRBV19 with TRBJ2-7, with 7 positions matching TRBD1. After removal of 3 bases from V and 6 bases from J, the junction contained 8 bases not matched to a gene. This CDR3 is built from 14 residues. The germline gives CDR1 LNHDA, CDR2 SQIVND (reference sequence). CDR3 in amino acids: CASSMFRDSGEQYF. For the CDR3, the DNA is TGTGCCAGTAGTATGTTCCGGGACAGTGGCGAGCAGTACTTC.

This chain joins TRBV6-2 or TRBV6-3 and TRBJ2-1, with TRBD1 identical over 7 bases. The V gene's germline CDR1 is MNHEY and CDR2 SVGEGT. The CDR3 runs to 16 residues. Trimming removed 3 bases from V and 0 bases from J; junction bases left unmatched: 5. As DNA, the CDR3 is TGTGCCAGCAGTTATTACGGGACAGCCTCCTACAATGAGCAGTTCTTC. It specifies CASSYYGTASYNEQFF.

This clonotype came up a few times. The V and J genes are TRBV12-3 or TRBV12-4 and TRBJ2-3; D might be TRBD1 (6 bases). The CDR3 runs to 13 residues. Trimming left V 6 bases short and J 6 bases short, with 13 bases between. The CDR3 region has the DNA TGTGCCAGCAGCCAGCAGGGGCGGGATACGCAGTATTTT. Protein: CASSQQGRDTQYF.

A few counts support this clonotype. V usage is TRBV28 and J usage is TRBJ1-2; 12 positions agree with TRBD1. From germline, CDR1 is MDHEN and CDR2 SYDVKM. The CDR3 covers 18 residues. Unmatched junction bases numbered 16, after V lost 5 bases and J lost 6 bases. The CDR3 DNA reads TGTGCCAGCAGTACGACCAATAAAGGGACAGGGGGCGACAATGGCTACACCTTC. Translation gives CASSTTNKGTGGDNGYTF.